These T cell receptor beta chains were read from a single sample in a study of blood T cell repertoires in COVID-19. Method: immunoSEQ multiplex PCR; TCRdb's copy keeps in-frame clones and lacks some. The table includes about 100,000 clones, roughly 80% detected once. Sequencing was performed on peripheral blood. The receptors were gathered from a woman between 70 and 85 years old with acute or convalescent COVID-19. Each CDR3 is given with its conserved first and last residue. The D gene is left open where the match is weak. Some rows mark clone size as missing; the rest say once, few, many or name a class of expanded clone.

clone_size	v_call	d_call	j_call	cdr3_aa	cdr3_nt
NA	TRBV7-8	NA	TRBJ1-4	CASSSPGRGEKLFF	TGTGCCAGCAGCTCGCCGGGCCGGGGGGAAAAACTGTTTTTT
NA	TRBV5-1	TRBD1	TRBJ1-2	CASSAGQATMGYGYTF	TGCGCCAGCAGCGCCGGACAGGCCACTATGGGGTATGGCTACACCTTC
NA	TRBV25-1	NA	TRBJ2-5	CASSEQGKTQYF	TGTGCCAGCAGTGAGCAGGGGAAGACCCAGTACTTC
NA	TRBV10-3	NA	TRBJ1-2	CAISESAAYGYTF	TGTGCCATCAGTGAGTCGGCCGCCTATGGCTACACCTTC
NA	TRBV6-5	NA	TRBJ1-4	CAGNVPPGDLFF	TGTGCCGGAAACGTGCCGCCAGGGGACCTGTTTTTT
NA	TRBV11-2	NA	TRBJ2-5	CASSLDNIGEFETQYF	TGTGCCAGCAGCTTGGATAACATTGGGGAGTTTGAGACCCAGTACTTC
NA	TRBV3-1/TRBV3-2	NA	TRBJ2-5	CASSQDQGMETQYF	TGTGCCAGCAGCCAAGACCAGGGCATGGAGACCCAGTACTTC
NA	TRBV27	TRBD2	TRBJ2-1	CASSFGRGLVHNEQFF	TGTGCCAGCAGTTTCGGCCGGGGACTAGTACACAATGAGCAGTTCTTC
NA	TRBV7-3	NA	TRBJ2-3	CASSSEGLATDTQYF	TGTGCCAGCAGCTCCGAAGGTCTAGCAACAGATACGCAGTATTTT
NA	TRBV28	TRBD1	TRBJ1-5	CASILRLRRETGDQPQHF	TGTGCCAGCATTTTACGGCTACGGAGGGAGACAGGGGATCAGCCCCAGCATTTT
NA	TRBV12-5	NA	TRBJ2-1	CASGLDSINEQFF	TGTGCTAGTGGTTTAGACAGCATAAATGAGCAGTTCTTC
NA	TRBV7-6	TRBD2	TRBJ2-3	CASSSTGLAGGWDTQYF	TGTGCCAGCAGCTCGACGGGACTAGCGGGGGGATGGGATACGCAGTATTTT
once	TRBV27	TRBD1	TRBJ1-5	CASSAGTGGYQPQHF	TGTGCCAGCAGCGCCGGGACAGGGGGCTACCAGCCCCAGCATTTT
NA	TRBV27	TRBD1	TRBJ1-2	CASTSRGTRQGIGGYTF	TGTGCCAGCACTTCAAGGGGCACCCGACAGGGGATAGGTGGCTACACCTTC
few	TRBV5-1	NA	TRBJ2-3	CASSFGRATTDTQYF	TGCGCCAGCAGCTTTGGGCGTGCCACCACAGATACGCAGTATTTT
NA	TRBV5-1	NA	TRBJ2-3	CASSLGGTLSSTDTQYF	TGCGCCAGCAGCTTGGGGGGGACACTCTCTAGCACAGATACGCAGTATTTT
NA	TRBV3-1/TRBV3-2	TRBD2	TRBJ2-3	CASSQDIPSGFTDTQYF	TGTGCCAGCAGCCAAGATATCCCTAGCGGATTCACAGATACGCAGTATTTT
NA	TRBV7-2	NA	TRBJ2-2	CASSFGVIGELFF	TGTGCCAGCAGCTTCGGAGTGATCGGGGAGCTGTTTTTT
NA	TRBV18	TRBD2	TRBJ2-5	CASSPGTSGGLSQYF	TGTGCCAGCTCGCCCGGGACTAGCGGGGGTTTGTCCCAGTACTTC
NA	TRBV4-1	NA	TRBJ1-5	CASSQDGTNQPQHF	TGCGCCAGCAGCCAAGACGGGACAAATCAGCCCCAGCATTTT
few	TRBV6-5	NA	TRBJ1-5	CASSWRGGPQHF	TGTGCCAGCAGCTGGCGGGGCGGGCCCCAGCATTTT
few	TRBV19	NA	TRBJ1-1	CASTHATDEAFF	TGTGCCAGTACCCATGCGACAGATGAAGCTTTCTTT
NA	TRBV7-9	NA	TRBJ1-1	CASSLRGATEAFF	TGTGCCAGCAGCTTACGCGGGGCCACTGAAGCTTTCTTT
NA	TRBV18	TRBD1	TRBJ2-5	CASSLLTGGYQETQYF	TGTGCCAGCTCACTATTGACAGGGGGGTACCAAGAGACCCAGTACTTC
NA	TRBV10-3	TRBD1	TRBJ1-6	CATATGVEDSPLHF	TGTGCCACCGCGACAGGGGTAGAGGATTCACCCCTCCACTTT
NA	TRBV6-5	NA	TRBJ2-2	CASRLLGQNTGELFF	TGTGCCAGCAGATTACTTGGACAAAACACCGGGGAGCTGTTTTTT
NA	TRBV15	NA	TRBJ1-1	CATSRDTGNTEAFF	TGTGCCACCAGCAGAGATACGGGGAACACTGAAGCTTTCTTT
NA	TRBV6-5	TRBD1	TRBJ2-5	CASRDRQETQYF	TGTGCCAGCCGGGACAGGCAAGAGACCCAGTACTTC
NA	TRBV6-5	TRBD1	TRBJ1-5	CASSLRTGGNQPQHF	TGTGCCAGCAGTTTGCGGACAGGGGGCAATCAGCCCCAGCATTTT
once	TRBV19	NA	TRBJ1-6	CASSISDSPLHF	TGTGCCAGTAGTATTTCCGATTCACCCCTCCACTTT
NA	TRBV7-9	TRBD2	TRBJ2-5	CASSISLAGETQYF	TGTGCCAGCAGCATCAGCCTAGCGGGGGAGACCCAGTACTTC
NA	TRBV2	NA	TRBJ2-7	CASSVGETYEQYF	TGTGCCAGCAGTGTAGGAGAGACCTACGAGCAGTACTTC
NA	TRBV5-6	NA	TRBJ1-1	CASSLGVLVNTEAFF	TGTGCCAGCAGCCTAGGGGTTTTGGTGAACACTGAAGCTTTCTTT
NA	TRBV10-3	NA	TRBJ1-2	CAISESGDGHGYTF	TGTGCCATCAGTGAATCGGGAGACGGACATGGCTACACCTTC
few	TRBV5-1	TRBD1	TRBJ1-2	CASSLSGTAYGYTF	TGCGCCAGCAGCTTGTCCGGGACAGCCTATGGCTACACCTTC
NA	TRBV7-2	TRBD1	TRBJ1-5	CASSPGQGSQPQHF	TGTGCCAGCAGCCCGGGACAGGGGAGCCAGCCCCAGCATTTT
NA	TRBV29-1	NA	TRBJ2-1	CSVETPLRGTYNEQFF	TGCAGCGTTGAGACGCCACTTCGAGGTACCTACAATGAGCAGTTCTTC
NA	TRBV6-5	TRBD1	TRBJ2-1	CASSSKQGAAYNEQFF	TGTGCCAGCAGTTCGAAACAGGGGGCGGCCTACAATGAGCAGTTCTTC
NA	TRBV11-2	TRBD2	TRBJ2-3	CASSLSGVEGDTQYF	TGTGCCAGCAGCCTAAGCGGGGTAGAAGGAGATACGCAGTATTTT
NA	TRBV29-1	NA	TRBJ2-5	CSVTPGMETQYF	TGCAGCGTTACTCCAGGGATGGAGACCCAGTACTTC
once	TRBV7-8	NA	TRBJ1-5	CASSELGGRGNQPQHF	TGTGCCAGCAGTGAGCTGGGGGGGAGAGGCAATCAGCCCCAGCATTTT
NA	TRBV30	NA	TRBJ1-5	CAWNQQGIDQPQHF	TGTGCCTGGAATCAACAGGGTATCGATCAGCCCCAGCATTTT
NA	TRBV19	NA	TRBJ2-7	CASSIARDAGEQYF	TGTGCCAGTAGTATAGCCCGGGATGCGGGCGAGCAGTACTTC
NA	TRBV21-1	NA	TRBJ1-1	CASSNRDRPNTEAFF	TGTGCCAGCAGCAATCGGGACAGGCCGAACACTGAAGCTTTCTTT
NA	TRBV7-2	TRBD2	TRBJ2-2	CASSQGTSGNTGELFF	TGTGCCAGCAGCCAAGGGACTAGCGGAAACACCGGGGAGCTGTTTTTT
NA	TRBV11-2	NA	TRBJ2-2	CASSLAGNTGELFF	TGTGCCAGCAGCTTGGCAGGGAACACCGGGGAGCTGTTTTTT